This T cell receptor beta chain appears in the sequencing data of a study of T cells in Graves' hyperthyroidism and ophthalmopathy. The CDR3 runs 11 residues. From germline, CDR1 is SGHTA and CDR2 FQGTGA. V lost 5 bases, J lost 10 bases, and 11 bases lay in between. Amplification targeted TCR beta CDR3 regions from RNA transcripts. The HTBI set primed first-round TCR CDR3 RT-PCR. In TCRdb, the multiplex PCR reads were re-called with MiXCR into one record per CDR3 protein. The repertoire consists of 450,000 to 700,000 distinct CDR3 sequences, with 40% to 55% occurring once and the leading ten covering around 20%.

The rearrangement uses TRBV7-3 and TRBJ1-1; TRBD1 is a possible D gene (5 bases). The TCR sequence derives from an adult woman with Graves' disease, either hyperthyroidism or ophthalmopathy (not recorded which). The specimen was peripheral blood or thyroid tissue (not recorded which). The CDR3 here is CASSPGGTAFF. The CDR3 DNA sequence: TGTGCCAGCAGCCCGGGCGGGACAGCTTTCTTT.